The 22 T cell receptor beta chains below come from one sample, sequenced in a study of response to subunit inactivated influenza vaccine. TCRdb independently ran MiXCR on the RT-PCR reads; one entry per CDR3 protein. The sample carries hundreds of thousands of distinct CDR3 sequences, 11% recorded once. This sample was shared with a second study, whose subject was T cells expressing NK-cell markers. From that paper: UMIs accompanied the 5'RACE template switching by which TCR beta cDNA was made.

The sample here was PBMCs from blood, taken on the day of vaccination. The receptor source for this set is a man in his fifties or sixties who received an inactivated influenza vaccine.

Comments on this clonotype: It may be a read error: a sequence one base away is much more abundant. In this CDR3 the conserved last residue, phenylalanine or tryptophan, is missing, so a read error is likely. The rearrangement links TRBV7-7 to TRBJ2-5; D perhaps matches TRBD2 (6 bases). Germline values: CDR1 SSHAT, CDR2 FNYEAQ (reference sequence). The CDR3 covers 15 residues. V was clipped by 5 bases and J by 4 bases, with 17 bases between them. The CDR3 coding sequence is TGTGCCAGCAGCCGATCCGGGACTCAAAGAGAGACCCAGTACTCC. Amino acid sequence: CASSRSGTQRETQYS.

This clonotype occurred a few times. V gene TRBV7-2 combines with J gene TRBJ2-3, with D perhaps TRBD2 (5 bases). Trimming removed 4 bases at V and 4 bases at J, with 12 bases between. Germline CDR1 SGHTA, CDR2 FQGNSA. The length of the CDR3 is 14 residues. CDR3 coding DNA: TGTGCCAGCAGCTCTCGGGATCAGGCAGATACGCAGTATTTT. Its translation is CASSSRDQADTQYF.

This clonotype has just a few counts. The chain has TRBV28 and TRBJ2-7, with D unclear. V lost 3 bases and J 0 bases, leaving 24 bases between the germline ends. This CDR3 comprises 19 residues. Germline CDR1 is MDHEN and CDR2 is SYDVKM. CDR3 amino acids: CASSFRITVTSHLSYEQYF. CDR3 coding DNA: TGTGCCAGCAGTTTTCGTATCACCGTTACCTCCCATCTCTCCTACGAGCAGTACTTC. The full variable domain, completed using reference TRBV28 and TRBJ2-7, is DVKVTQSSRYLVKRTGEKVFLECVQDMDHENMFWYRQDPGLGLRLIYFSYDVKMKEKGDIPEGYSVSREKKERFSLILESASTNQTSMYLCASSFRITVTSHLSYEQYFGPGTRLTVT.

There are a few counts of this clonotype. The chain recombines TRBV7-2 with TRBJ2-5; perhaps TRBD2 as D (9 bases). Trimming cost V 5 bases and J 4 bases, with 20 bases left between them. This CDR3 is 16 amino acids long. Germline loops: CDR1 SGHTA, CDR2 FQGNSA. CDR3 bases: TGTGCCAGCAGCCTAAGGACAGGGCGGGAGGGAGAGACCCAGTACTTC. Translating it yields CASSLRTGREGETQYF.

The V and J genes are TRBV5-1 and TRBJ2-2, with TRBD1 as a possible D gene (6 bases). CDR1 is SGHRS, CDR2 YFSETQ, per germline. Trimming stripped 1 base from V and 3 bases from J, with 19 bases between. CDR3 length: 18 amino acids. CDR3 in DNA: TGCGCCAGCAGCTTGCTGTGGATCTCACAGGGCCACACCGGGGAGCTGTTTTTT. Protein sequence: CASSLLWISQGHTGELFF.

This clonotype was observed a handful of times. The V call is TRBV10-3, the J call TRBJ2-2; D is uncertain. Germline V gene lookup returns CDR1 ENHRY and CDR2 SYGVKD. The CDR3 is made up of 15 amino acids. V was clipped by 1 base and J by 2 bases, with 8 bases between them. This chain's CDR3 is CAISELIENTGELFF. The CDR3 DNA follows: TGTGCCATCAGTGAGTTGATAGAAAACACCGGGGAGCTGTTTTTT.

The V gene is TRBV3-1, the J gene TRBJ2-7; TRBD2 matches at 10 bases. Germline V gene data show CDR1 as LGHDT and CDR2 as YNNKEL (reference sequence). Trimming took 1 base from V and 1 from J; bases not matched to a gene: 7. This CDR3 contains 17 residues. The CDR3 coding sequence is TGTGCCAGCAGCCAAGTACTGAGGACTAGCGGATCCTACGAGCAGTACTTC. As protein: CASSQVLRTSGSYEQYF.

This clonotype was detected a few times. The chain joins TRBV28 to TRBJ2-5; maybe TRBD1 (5 bases). This CDR3 is 14 amino acids long. V gave up 3 bases and J gave up 1 base, with 9 bases separating them. CDR1 and CDR2 from the germline V gene are MDHEN and SYDVKM. For the CDR3, the DNA is TGTGCCAGCAGTTTTACAGGAGCCCAAGAGACCCAGTACTTC. Amino acids: CASSFTGAQETQYF.

The V gene is TRBV14, the J gene TRBJ2-5; tentatively, D is TRBD2 (5 bases). V gave up 1 base and J gave up 2 bases, with 11 bases separating them. This CDR3 has 15 amino acids. CDR1 and CDR2 from the germline V gene are SGHDN and FVKESK. CDR3 protein: CASSQVGSIQETQYF. CDR3 bases: TGTGCCAGCAGCCAAGTAGGGAGTATTCAAGAGACCCAGTACTTC.

This sequence joins TRBV7-2 and TRBJ2-3, with 9 positions matching TRBD2. The CDR3 is 16 amino acids. The V gene's germline CDR1 is SGHTA and CDR2 FQGNSA. The trim removed 1 base at V and 1 base at J, leaving 3 bases unmatched. In nucleotides, the CDR3 is TGTGCCAGCAGCTTAGGCGGGGGGGCCGGCACAGATACGCAGTATTTT. As protein: CASSLGGGAGTDTQYF.

V gene TRBV5-5 combines with J gene TRBJ2-7, with D unclear. Deletions cut 9 bases from V and 1 base from J, with 20 bases between. The V gene's germline CDR1 is SGHKS and CDR2 YYEKEE (reference sequence). The CDR3 is 15 residues long. CDR3 loop: CANPPGSLKSYEQYF. Written as DNA, the CDR3 is TGTGCCAACCCCCCGGGCAGTTTAAAATCCTACGAGCAGTACTTC.

The rearrangement uses TRBV19 and TRBJ2-1, with TRBD2 identical over 14 bases. V was clipped by 0 bases and J by 8 bases; unmatched bases: 9. CDR3 length equals 18 residues. CDR1 is LNHDA and CDR2 is SQIVND in the germline V gene (reference sequence). CDR3 residues: CASSIDPPGLAGDHEQFF. The CDR3 DNA sequence: TGTGCCAGTAGTATAGATCCCCCGGGACTAGCGGGAGATCATGAGCAGTTCTTC.

Ten or more counts support this clonotype. V usage is TRBV3-1 and J usage is TRBJ1-2, with D possibly matching TRBD1 (5 bases). The CDR3 covers 16 residues. Germline V CDR1 and CDR2: LGHDT, YNNKEL (reference sequence). The V and J ends lost 0 bases and 1 base respectively, with 12 bases between them. This chain's CDR3 is CASSQDGAPLNYGYTF. In DNA form, the CDR3 reads TGTGCCAGCAGCCAAGATGGGGCCCCACTTAACTATGGCTACACCTTC.

The CDR3: CASMTGDSGANVLTF. CDR3 DNA sequence: TGCGCCAGTATGACAGGCGACTCTGGGGCCAACGTCCTGACTTTC. This chain links TRBV5-1 with TRBJ2-6, with D maybe TRBD1 (6 bases). Trimming stripped 8 bases from V and 0 bases from J, with 12 bases between. This CDR3 spans 15 amino acids. CDR1 is SGHRS and CDR2 is YFSETQ in the germline V gene.

The chain has TRBV11-1 and TRBJ2-1, with TRBD2 matching over 14 bases. The CDR3 sequence is 17 residues long. Trimming took 1 base from V and 1 from J; bases not matched to a gene: 0. Per the germline V gene, CDR1 is SGHAT and CDR2 is FQDESV (reference sequence). The DNA of the CDR3 is TGTGCCAGCAGCTTAGGGACTAGCGGGAGGTCCTACAATGAGCAGTTCTTC. Its protein product is CASSLGTSGRSYNEQFF.

This clonotype was recorded a few times. This chain connects TRBV24-1 to TRBJ2-3; 12 bases align to TRBD1. This CDR3 region has 16 residues. The germline V gene encodes CDR1 KGHDR and CDR2 SFDVKD. J lost 6 bases, V lost 3 bases, and 6 bases had no gene match. The CDR3 protein is CATSDPGTGGRDTQYF. In DNA form, the CDR3 reads TGTGCCACCAGTGATCCCGGGACAGGGGGCCGGGATACGCAGTATTTT.

This clonotype appeared a few times. This chain joins TRBV28 and TRBJ2-7, with D maybe TRBD2 (6 bases). V lost 4 bases and J lost 2, with 15 bases in between. The CDR3 consists of 15 residues. Germline lookup yields CDR1 MDHEN and CDR2 SYDVKM. The CDR3 sequence is CASSSLRTTTYEQYF. In DNA, the CDR3 is TGTGCCAGCAGTTCGCTTCGGACTACCACCTACGAGCAGTACTTC.

The chain links TRBV5-6 to TRBJ1-5; D might be TRBD1 (5 bases). Germline values: CDR1 SGHDT, CDR2 YYEEEE. This CDR3 spans 13 amino acids. V was cut by 4 bases and J by 2 bases, with 7 bases left in between. DNA for the CDR3: TGTGCCAGCAGCATCAGGGGCAATCAGCCCCAGCATTTT. Translated: CASSIRGNQPQHF.

The chain is built from TRBV11-2 and TRBJ1-2; 8 bases are shared with TRBD1. V shed 1 base and J 2 bases; nucleotides not matched to a gene: 3. The CDR3 contains 15 residues. From germline, CDR1 is SGHAT and CDR2 FQNNGV. CDR3 sequence (DNA): TGTGCCAGCAGCTTAGCCCGGACAGGGAACTATGGCTACACCTTC. Residues: CASSLARTGNYGYTF.

The gene calls are TRBV6-7 and TRBJ2-1; a possible D gene is TRBD2 (6 bases). TRBV6-7 is annotated as an ORF whose role is uncertain. The CDR3 spans 20 residues. Trimming took 0 bases from V and 1 from J, leaving 22 bases between them. The DNA for the CDR3 is TGTGCCAGCAGTTACTCCCCGCGGGACCCAGAGACGCGGTCCTACAATGAGCAGTTCTTC. Translation: CASSYSPRDPETRSYNEQFF.

The chain employs TRBV12-3 or TRBV12-4 and TRBJ2-5, with D perhaps TRBD1 (6 bases). V was clipped by 7 bases and J by 5 bases, with 8 bases between them. The CDR3 is 11 amino acids. The CDR3 DNA follows: TGTGCCAGCACCACAGGGGAGACCCAGTACTTC. Amino acids: CASTTGETQYF.

At least ten counts were recorded for this clonotype. V gene TRBV25-1 combines with J gene TRBJ1-6; D possibly corresponds to TRBD1 (5 bases). The germline V gene encodes CDR1 MGHDK and CDR2 SYGVNS. The CDR3 spans 15 residues. Deletions cut 2 bases from V and 8 bases from J, with 13 bases between. In DNA form, the CDR3 reads TGTGCCAGCAGTGAAGGTGGCAGGGTAGATTCACCCCTCCACTTT. Translation gives CASSEGGRVDSPLHF.